The following is a T cell receptor beta chain sequence with its context. Its antigen remains unknown. This entry comes from a study of cytomegalovirus exposure and HLA in healthy donors. Germline assignment: CDR1 MDHEN and CDR2 SYDVKM. The CDR3 spans 13 residues. Trimming removed 4 bases from V and 2 bases from J, with 6 bases in between. The study's findings and limits: While the bulk of TCR sequences proved rare, some public TCRs turned up in many donors.

The PCR was carried out with 60 Vbeta primers and 13 Jbeta primers. Original handling: Some 11 million of the roughly 80 million unique TCR beta chains counted in a later analysis were shared. Only in-frame clones appear in the TCRdb table, and some are missing; sequencing was by immunoSEQ multiplex PCR. The DNA gave D and trimming, while V, J and clone size come from that table. This repertoire includes around 100,000 clones. The V gene is TRBV28, the J gene TRBJ2-4, with a possible D match to TRBD1 (5 bases). The receptor was isolated from a man aged 40-49 years in good health and CMV-seropositive. Sequenced: PBMCs. The CDR3 loop reads CASSSGTKNIQYF. The CDR3 region has the DNA TGTGCCAGCAGTTCAGGGACCAAAAACATTCAGTACTTC.